This T cell receptor (beta chain) was obtained from a study of shared clonotypes between healthy human individuals. Looking at the study overall: Every donor yielded three CD4 naive, three CD4 memory, two CD8 naive and one CD8 memory plate.

This CDR3 is built from 17 residues. The germline gives CDR1 MDHEN, CDR2 SYDVKM. J gave up 4 bases and V 6 bases, and 8 bases lay outside the gene matches. As regards this clone: Its antigen is not identified.

General study results and limits: Naive subsets generally had larger estimated richness than memory subsets. Only blood underwent sampling, and tissue repertoires likely differ. Represented diversity, genetic and exposure-history alike, was limited by few donors.

Some clones are missing from TCRdb's copy, which holds only in-frame ones; the method was immunoSEQ multiplex PCR. Here the sample spans roughly 700,000 clones, around 67% being singletons. The sequencing sample was made of memory CD4+ T cells sorted from blood. The subset: CD45RA-negative fraction. The clonotype originates from a young woman in good health. This chain connects TRBV28 to TRBJ2-5; the match to TRBD2 covers 16 bases. The CDR3 here is CASSPGLAGGPRETQYF. Written as DNA, the CDR3 is TGTGCCAGCAGCCCGGGACTAGCGGGAGGGCCGCGAGAGACCCAGTACTTC. Filled out from reference TRBV28 and TRBJ2-5, the complete variable domain reads DVKVTQSSRYLVKRTGEKVFLECVQDMDHENMFWYRQDPGLGLRLIYFSYDVKMKEKGDIPEGYSVSREKKERFSLILESASTNQTSMYLCASSPGLAGGPRETQYFGPGTRLLVL.